The text below deals with one T cell receptor beta chain. The sample originates from a study of blood T cell repertoires in COVID-19. The protocol was immunoSEQ multiplex PCR, while the TCRdb copy is restricted to in-frame clones and leaves out a portion. The table has about 520,000 clones, 70% to 90% seen once. Germline V gene sequence: CDR1 LNHDA, CDR2 SQIVND (reference sequence). With 10 bases removed from V and 6 bases from J, the gap between germline ends came to 10 bases. CDR3 length equals 12 residues. Sequencing was done on a sample of peripheral blood. The chain is built from TRBV19 and TRBJ1-6; possible D gene TRBD1, 6 bases. The TCR sequence derives from a human donor in a cohort sampled during active COVID-19. In DNA, the CDR3 is TGTGCCACTGGACAGCTTAATTCACCCCTCCACTTT. Translation: CATGQLNSPLHF.